The 5 T cell receptor beta chains listed next were all sequenced from one sample in a study of response to subunit inactivated influenza vaccine. TCRdb used MiXCR to reprocess the RT-PCR reads, holding one entry per CDR3 protein. The data hold about 480,000 distinct CDR3 sequences, with about 25% observed a single time. This sample comprised CD4+ T cells sorted from PBMCs, obtained 4 to 6 days after vaccination. These receptors were taken from a middle-aged man who received an inactivated influenza vaccine.

This clonotype was found a few times. This chain uses TRBV20-1 with TRBJ1-1; 10 bases agree with TRBD1. Germline loops: CDR1 DFQATT, CDR2 SNEGSKA (reference sequence). The CDR3 contains 15 residues. The V and J ends lost 3 bases and 7 bases, in that order; junction bases with no gene match: 11. This CDR3 reads CSARRTGQGNNEAFF. The CDR3 DNA sequence: TGCAGTGCTAGGAGAACGGGACAGGGGAATAATGAAGCTTTCTTT.

The gene calls are TRBV5-1 and TRBJ2-1, with TRBD2 matching over 9 bases. J lost 8 bases, V lost 7 bases, and 13 bases had no gene match. The CDR3 extends over 15 amino acids. CDR1 and CDR2 (germline): SGHRS, YFSETQ. As DNA, the CDR3 is TGCGCCAGCCGCTCCGCGGGAGGGCCCGGTTATGAGCAGTTCTTC. This sequence encodes CASRSAGGPGYEQFF.

The chain carries TRBV4-2 and TRBJ1-6; maybe TRBD1 (5 bases). Germline assignment: CDR1 LGHNA and CDR2 YNFKEQ. The CDR3 loop spans 14 amino acids. Trimming left V 4 bases short and J 10 bases short, with 14 bases between. CDR3 loop: CASSRAGAGSPLHF. The CDR3 coding sequence is TGTGCCAGCAGCCGGGCTGGGGCGGGGTCACCCCTCCACTTT.

This clonotype has more than one count but fewer than ten. V gene TRBV7-2 combines with J gene TRBJ2-5, with 8 positions matching TRBD2. The CDR3 is 16 amino acids. J lost 3 bases, V lost 3 bases, and 9 bases had no gene match. The germline V gene has CDR1 SGHTA and CDR2 FQGNSA. CDR3 bases: TGTGCCAGCAGCTTGGTTGGACAGCGGGGGAAAGAGACCCAGTACTTC. It is translated as CASSLVGQRGKETQYF.

This clonotype has at least ten counts. The V gene is TRBV7-9, the J gene TRBJ2-2; D may be TRBD1 or TRBD2 (6 bases each). Germline-derived CDR1 and CDR2 are SEHNR and FQNEAQ (reference sequence). This CDR3 comprises 15 residues. V shed 5 bases and J shed 4 bases, with 14 bases lying between them. This CDR3 reads CASSPLGGPTGELFF. The CDR3 nucleotides read TGTGCCAGCAGCCCCCTTGGGGGGCCCACCGGGGAGCTGTTTTTT.